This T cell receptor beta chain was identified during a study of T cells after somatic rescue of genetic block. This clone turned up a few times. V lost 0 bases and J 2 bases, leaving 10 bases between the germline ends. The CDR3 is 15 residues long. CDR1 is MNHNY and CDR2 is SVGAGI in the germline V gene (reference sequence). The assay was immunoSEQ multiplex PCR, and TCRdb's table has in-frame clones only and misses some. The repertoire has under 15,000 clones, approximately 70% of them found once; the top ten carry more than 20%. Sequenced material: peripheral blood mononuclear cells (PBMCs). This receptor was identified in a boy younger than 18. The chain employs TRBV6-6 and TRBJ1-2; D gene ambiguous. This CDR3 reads CASSYSGLGNYGYTF. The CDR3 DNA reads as TGTGCCAGCAGTTACTCAGGTCTGGGGAACTATGGCTACACCTTC.